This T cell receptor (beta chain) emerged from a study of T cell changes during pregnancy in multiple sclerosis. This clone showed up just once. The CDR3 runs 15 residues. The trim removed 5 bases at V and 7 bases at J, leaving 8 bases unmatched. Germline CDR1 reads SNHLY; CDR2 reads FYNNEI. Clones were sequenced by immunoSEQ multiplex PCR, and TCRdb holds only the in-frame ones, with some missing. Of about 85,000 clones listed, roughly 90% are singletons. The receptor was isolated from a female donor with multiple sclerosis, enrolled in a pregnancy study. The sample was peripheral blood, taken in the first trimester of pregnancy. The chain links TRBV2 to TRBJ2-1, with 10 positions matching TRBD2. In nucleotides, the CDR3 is TGTGCCAGCAGTTTACGAGCGGGGGGGCGGAATGAGCAGTTCTTC. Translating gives CASSLRAGGRNEQFF.